Following are 19 T cell receptor beta chains from one sample sequenced in a study of blood T cell repertoires in COVID-19. Using immunoSEQ multiplex PCR, the repertoire was profiled, and TCRdb retains in-frame clones only, with some absent. The sample records hundreds of thousands of clones, around 90% being singletons. The sample comprised peripheral blood. Source of these receptors: a woman between 40 and 55 years old with COVID-19, enrolled during active disease.

The chain couples TRBV6-6 to TRBJ1-1; 7 nucleotides agree with TRBD1. CDR3 length: 14 residues. The V gene's germline CDR1 is MNHNY and CDR2 SVGAGI (reference sequence). V shed 3 bases and J 2 bases; nucleotides not matched to a gene: 3. The CDR3 spells CASSYGTVNTEAFF. The CDR3 bases are TGTGCCAGCAGTTATGGGACAGTTAACACTGAAGCTTTCTTT.

The chain combines TRBV9 with TRBJ2-7; 8 bases are shared with TRBD2. The CDR3 totals 17 residues. Germline-derived CDR1 and CDR2 are SGDLS and YYNGEE. Losses at the gene ends were 0 bases for V and 3 bases for J; bases not matched to a gene: 11. The CDR3: CASSVGLGSGVLYEQYF. In DNA, the CDR3 is TGTGCCAGCAGCGTAGGCCTCGGTAGCGGGGTTCTCTACGAGCAGTACTTC.

The chain has TRBV28 and TRBJ1-1; 7 bases agree with TRBD1. The CDR3 is 17 amino acids. The V gene end was trimmed by 3 bases and the J gene end by 4 bases; junction bases not matched to a gene: 14. Germline V gene data show CDR1 as MDHEN and CDR2 as SYDVKM. The CDR3 sequence is CASSFPLLTGSFTEAFF. The DNA of the CDR3 is TGTGCCAGCAGTTTCCCCCTCCTGACAGGGTCCTTCACTGAAGCTTTCTTT. Together with reference TRBV28 and TRBJ1-1, the CDR3 gives the full variable domain: DVKVTQSSRYLVKRTGEKVFLECVQDMDHENMFWYRQDPGLGLRLIYFSYDVKMKEKGDIPEGYSVSREKKERFSLILESASTNQTSMYLCASSFPLLTGSFTEAFFGQGTRLTVV.

The chain carries TRBV11-1 and TRBJ2-2; TRBD2 matches 9 bases. CDR1 and CDR2 (germline): SGHAT, FQDESV (reference sequence). J lost 8 bases, V lost 5 bases, and 9 bases had no gene match. The CDR3 totals 15 residues. The CDR3 region has the DNA TGTGCCAGCAGCCCAGGGACTAGCATCGTGGGGGAGCTGTTTTTT. It yields the protein CASSPGTSIVGELFF.

The chain joins TRBV27 to TRBJ1-2; 7 bases are shared with TRBD1. With 5 bases clipped from V and 5 bases from J, the junction kept 11 bases outside the gene matches. Germline V gene data show CDR1 as MNHEY and CDR2 as SMNVEV (reference sequence). The CDR3 is made up of 15 amino acids. CDR3 residues: CASSSKSGTDYGYTF. The CDR3, as DNA: TGTGCCAGCAGTAGCAAGTCCGGGACAGATTATGGCTACACCTTC.

The J gene is TRBJ2-7, the V gene TRBV3-1 (or the pseudogene TRBV3-2); 7 bases are shared with TRBD1. V dropped 4 bases and J dropped 4; count of bases not matched to a gene: 4. This CDR3 spans 13 amino acids. The germline gives CDR1 LGHDT, CDR2 YNNKEL (reference sequence). Written as DNA, the CDR3 is TGTGCCAGCAGCCCCGGGACAGCTTACGAGCAGTACTTC. Translation: CASSPGTAYEQYF.

This rearrangement joins TRBV28 to TRBJ1-2; 12 bases agree with TRBD1. Germline CDR1 reads MDHEN; CDR2 reads SYDVKM. The CDR3 spans 16 residues. The trim removed 5 bases at V and 7 bases at J, leaving 11 bases unmatched. The CDR3 sequence is CASSAPGTGGKSGYTF. As DNA, the CDR3 is TGTGCCAGCAGTGCCCCCGGGACAGGGGGCAAGAGTGGCTACACCTTC.

About this clone itself: Within the sample, other DNA sequences also encode this same CDR3. The gene calls are TRBV7-3 and TRBJ1-1, with D unclear. This CDR3 spans 13 amino acids. V was shortened by 2 bases and J by 2 bases, with 6 bases between the two germline ends. Germline assignment: CDR1 SGHTA and CDR2 FQGTGA. CDR3 nucleotides: TGTGCCAGCAGCTTACGACAAAACACTGAAGCTTTCTTT. The encoded protein is CASSLRQNTEAFF.

This clone appeared once. The chain employs TRBV4-1 and TRBJ1-2, with D hard to call. Trimming removed 1 base at V and 2 bases at J, with 11 bases between. Germline CDR1 MGHRA, CDR2 YSYEKL. The CDR3 spans 15 residues. Here the CDR3 reads CASSQVMSSNYGYTF. Written as DNA, the CDR3 is TGCGCCAGCAGCCAAGTTATGTCTTCCAACTATGGCTACACCTTC.

The chain employs TRBV4-1 and TRBJ2-1; TRBD2 aligns across 8 bases. CDR1 and CDR2 from the germline V gene are MGHRA and YSYEKL. The CDR3 contains 16 residues. Unmatched junction bases numbered 9, after V lost 1 base and J lost 7 bases. Written as DNA, the CDR3 is TGCGCCAGCAGCCAAGGCCGGGGGGGCCTGTTGAATGAGCAGTTCTTC. It codes for CASSQGRGGLLNEQFF.

The chain links TRBV3-1 (or the pseudogene TRBV3-2) to TRBJ2-2; 12 bases agree with TRBD2. Unmatched junction bases numbered 8, after V lost 8 bases and J lost 4 bases. There are 16 residues in the CDR3. The germline gives CDR1 LGHDT, CDR2 YNNKEL (reference sequence). CDR3 sequence reads: CASSYPTSGGTGELFF. The CDR3 DNA reads TGTGCCAGCTCTTACCCGACTAGCGGGGGCACCGGGGAGCTGTTTTTT.

The chain couples TRBV6-2 or TRBV6-3 to TRBJ2-7, with D perhaps TRBD2 (6 bases). CDR1 and CDR2 (germline): MNHEY, SVGEGT. This CDR3 is 16 amino acids long. V was pared by 0 bases and J by 0 bases, with 12 bases between. The CDR3 DNA is TGTGCCAGCAGTTACTCGAGAGCGGGCCCCTCCTACGAGCAGTACTTC. Translation: CASSYSRAGPSYEQYF.

This clone came up once. This chain joins TRBV6-6 and TRBJ1-1, with D tentatively TRBD1 (6 bases). Germline CDR1 reads MNHNY; CDR2 reads SVGAGI (reference sequence). V lost 6 bases to trimming and J lost 1 base, with 12 bases between them. The CDR3 sequence is 14 residues long. CDR3 DNA: TGTGCCAGCAGATTAGGACAGACGAACACTGAAGCTTTCTTT. It specifies CASRLGQTNTEAFF.

This clone has just one count. The chain uses TRBV18 and TRBJ1-5; the D gene is possibly TRBD1 (6 bases). Between the trimmed V and J ends, which lost 5 bases and 7 bases, there was a span of 18 bases. This CDR3 is built from 15 residues. Germline V gene lookup returns CDR1 KGHSH and CDR2 LQKENI. The CDR3 spells CASSSQQGKSQPQHF. As DNA, the CDR3 is TGTGCCAGCTCATCCCAACAGGGCAAGAGCCAGCCCCAGCATTTT.

The chain has TRBV11-2 and TRBJ2-1; a weak D match, TRBD1 (6 bases). Germline V CDR1 and CDR2: SGHAT, FQNNGV. This CDR3 contains 14 residues. V dropped 7 bases and J dropped 5 bases, with 15 bases sitting between them. For the CDR3, the DNA is TGTGCCAGCACCCCACTGACAGGTAACAATGAGCAGTTCTTC. It codes for CASTPLTGNNEQFF.

Comment on this clone: One junction end disagrees with the germline gene, perhaps due to a read error. The genes are TRBV19 and TRBJ1-2; the match to TRBD1 covers 9 bases. This CDR3 spans 16 amino acids. Germline CDR1 LNHDA, CDR2 SQIVND (reference sequence). The DNA of the CDR3 is TGTGCCAGTAGTATGCCCGGGACAGGGTGGTCGAATGGCCACACCTTC. It translates to CASSMPGTGWSNGHTF.

The DNA for the CDR3 is TGTGCCAGCAGTTACGTTTCCGGGGTCACTGAAGCTTTCTTT. It translates to CASSYVSGVTEAFF. V is TRBV6-2 or TRBV6-3 and J is TRBJ1-1; unclear D gene. The V end was cut by 2 bases, the J end by 4 bases, with 11 bases between. Germline V CDR1 and CDR2: MNHEY, SVGEGT. This CDR3 has 14 amino acids.

J is TRBJ1-5 and V is TRBV27, with D tentatively TRBD1 (6 bases). This CDR3 spans 15 amino acids. Trimming shortened V by 5 bases and J by 4 bases, and 15 bases separated the two germline ends. Looked up from germline, CDR1 is MNHEY and CDR2 is SMNVEV (reference sequence). For the CDR3, the DNA is TGTGCCAGCAGTAAAGGGCAGGGGACGAATCAGCCCCAGCATTTT. Its protein product is CASSKGQGTNQPQHF.

The rearrangement uses TRBV5-1 and TRBJ1-1, with D possibly being TRBD1 (5 bases). Germline V gene lookup returns CDR1 SGHRS and CDR2 YFSETQ. The V and J ends lost 5 bases and 4 bases respectively, with 15 bases between them. The CDR3 runs to 14 residues. CDR3 region: CASRPTPGGTEAFF. The DNA of the CDR3 is TGCGCCAGCAGACCTACCCCGGGGGGCACTGAAGCTTTCTTT.